The 19 T cell receptor beta chains listed next were all sequenced from one sample in a study of T cell responses to AZD1222 COVID-19 vaccine. Sequenced by immunoSEQ multiplex PCR; TCRdb stores in-frame clones only, minus some. Among over 95,000 clones listed, approximately 90% were seen once. This specimen consisted of peripheral blood, obtained 28 days after the second AZD1222 dose. These receptors were obtained from an adult who received the AZD1222 COVID-19 vaccine.

The chain links TRBV5-1 to TRBJ2-2; unclear D gene. The CDR3 contains 15 residues. Germline assignment: CDR1 SGHRS and CDR2 YFSETQ. V was pared by 0 bases and J by 7 bases, with 13 bases between. CDR3 in amino acids: CASSLEMAAYGELFF. DNA of the CDR3: TGCGCCAGCAGCTTGGAAATGGCTGCTTACGGGGAGCTGTTTTTT.

This sequence joins TRBV7-9 and TRBJ2-7, with no clear D. V dropped 0 bases and J dropped 3 bases, with 9 bases sitting between them. Germline assignment: CDR1 SEHNR and CDR2 FQNEAQ (reference sequence). The CDR3 runs to 14 residues. The CDR3, as DNA: TGTGCCAGCAGCTTAGCTGGACCGTTCTACGAGCAGTACTTC. Its translation is CASSLAGPFYEQYF. The whole variable domain, remainder taken from reference TRBV7-9 and TRBJ2-7, is DTGVSQNPRHKITKRGQNVTFRCDPISEHNRLYWYRQTLGQGPEFLTYFQNEAQLEKSRLLSDRFSAERPKGSFSTLEIQRTEQGDSAMYLCASSLAGPFYEQYFGPGTRLTVT.

The rearrangement joins TRBV9 to TRBJ1-2, with a weak D call TRBD1 (5 bases). V was pared by 6 bases and J by 8 bases, with 11 bases between. CDR3 length: 11 residues. Germline V CDR1 and CDR2: SGDLS, YYNGEE. Written as DNA, the CDR3 is TGTGCCAGCATGGGCAGGGAAGGCTACACCTTC. This codes for CASMGREGYTF. The complete variable domain, with remaining parts taken from reference TRBV9 and TRBJ1-2, reads DSGVTQTPKHLITATGQRVTLRCSPRSGDLSVYWYQQSLDQGLQFLIQYYNGEERAKGNILERFSAQQFPDLHSELNLSSLELGDSALYFCASMGREGYTFGSGTRLTVV.

The chain is built from TRBV28 and TRBJ1-4; D not certain. V was trimmed by 7 bases and J by 8 bases, leaving 20 bases between them. CDR1 is MDHEN, CDR2 SYDVKM, per germline. There are 15 residues in the CDR3. In nucleotides, the CDR3 is TGTGCCAGCACCCAAACTGCCCCAACGAGGGAAAAACTGTTTTTT. Its translation is CASTQTAPTREKLFF.

The chain is built from TRBV15 and TRBJ1-5; no definite D call. The V and J ends lost 0 bases and 9 bases respectively, with 15 bases between them. CDR1 and CDR2 (germline): LNHNV, YYDKDF (reference sequence). CDR3 length: 15 amino acids. The CDR3: CATSRDKGGLRPQHF. The CDR3 nucleotides read TGTGCCACCAGCAGAGATAAAGGAGGGTTGCGGCCCCAGCATTTT.

The chain's CDR3 is CASSDRLSYGYTF. CDR3 in DNA: TGTGCCAGCAGTGACAGGCTCAGCTATGGCTACACCTTC. The chain employs TRBV28 and TRBJ1-2, with D possibly matching TRBD1 (6 bases). Germline V CDR1 and CDR2: MDHEN, SYDVKM. Trimming pared 5 bases from V and 4 bases from J, leaving 11 bases between. This CDR3 is 13 amino acids long.

The table lists this clone with a few counts. This rearrangement joins TRBV4-3 to TRBJ1-3; D gene ambiguous. The ends were cut back, 4 bases at V and 0 bases at J, with 4 bases in the middle. The CDR3 loop spans 13 amino acids. Per germline, CDR1 LGHNA and CDR2 YSLEER. The CDR3 DNA follows: TGCGCCAGCAGCCTGCTCTCTGGAAACACCATATATTTT. Its protein is CASSLLSGNTIYF.

The chain has TRBV6-5 and TRBJ2-7, with D perhaps assigned TRBD1 or TRBD2 (5 bases each). V was shortened by 6 bases and J by 3 bases, with 12 bases between the two germline ends. This CDR3 is 13 amino acids long. Germline V gene sequence: CDR1 MNHEY, CDR2 SVGAGI. The DNA of the CDR3 is TGTGCCAGCAGGGGACGGTCAGACTACGAGCAGTACTTC. This encodes CASRGRSDYEQYF.

This chain connects TRBV6-5 to TRBJ2-3; D gene uncertain. The V and J ends lost 2 bases and 1 base respectively, with 7 bases between them. The CDR3 spans 14 residues. The germline V gene has CDR1 MNHEY and CDR2 SVGAGI. The chain's CDR3 is CASSYRAGTDTQYF. Here the CDR3 DNA reads TGTGCCAGCAGTTACAGGGCGGGCACAGATACGCAGTATTTT.

This rearrangement joins TRBV4-1 to TRBJ1-3; no firm D call. The germline V and J ends were trimmed by 1 base and 8 bases, with 15 bases remaining between them. CDR1 is MGHRA, CDR2 YSYEKL, per germline. This CDR3 is 15 amino acids long. CDR3 nucleotides: TGCGCCAGCAGCCAAGGAATAGGCCAAGGAGACACCATATATTTT. This sequence encodes CASSQGIGQGDTIYF.

The chain joins TRBV14 to TRBJ2-7; unclear D gene. V gave up 2 bases and J gave up 3 bases, with 11 bases separating them. CDR1 and CDR2 (germline): SGHDN, FVKESK. The CDR3 is made up of 14 amino acids. CDR3 DNA: TGTGCCAGCAGCCAAATCCCAGGCTTCTACGAGCAGTACTTC. Translating gives CASSQIPGFYEQYF.

The J gene is TRBJ1-5, the V gene TRBV18, with 9 bases lining up with TRBD1. This CDR3 is built from 15 residues. Germline V CDR1 and CDR2: KGHSH, LQKENI. Trimming at V came to 6 bases and at J to 3 bases, leaving 6 bases not matched to a gene. In DNA form, the CDR3 reads TGTGCCAGCTCGTCCACAGGGGGCCACAATCAGCCCCAGCATTTT. It translates to CASSSTGGHNQPQHF.

This chain connects TRBV10-2 to TRBJ2-2; TRBD2 is a possible D gene (6 bases). The CDR3 length is 13 residues. Germline V gives CDR1 WSHSY, CDR2 SAAADI. V dropped 2 bases and J dropped 5 bases, with 6 bases sitting between them. The CDR3 nucleotides are TGCGCCAGCAGTGAGGGAGGGACCGGGGAGCTGTTTTTT. It is translated as CASSEGGTGELFF.

The rearrangement joins TRBV7-2 to TRBJ2-7, with D tentatively TRBD1 (6 bases). Between the trimmed V and J ends, which lost 4 bases and 3 bases, there was a span of 10 bases. This CDR3 region has 13 residues. Per the germline V gene, CDR1 is SGHTA and CDR2 is FQGNSA. The DNA of the CDR3 is TGTGCCAGCAGCTCGGTACAGGGCTACGAGCAGTACTTC. Translated, it gives CASSSVQGYEQYF. Full variable domain (remainder filled in from reference TRBV7-2 and TRBJ2-7): GAGVSQSPSNKVTEKGKDVELRCDPISGHTALYWYRQSLGQGLEFLIYFQGNSAPDKSGLPSDRFSAERTGGSVSTLTIQRTQQEDSAVYLCASSSVQGYEQYFGPGTRLTVT.

The rearrangement links TRBV4-1 to TRBJ1-4; D is perhaps TRBD1 (5 bases). CDR3 size: 17 residues. Trimming took 2 bases from V and 4 from J, leaving 17 bases between them. Germline CDR1 reads MGHRA; CDR2 reads YSYEKL. CDR3 residues: CASSQPQGMVFNEKLFF. The CDR3 bases are TGCGCCAGCAGCCAACCCCAGGGTATGGTCTTTAATGAAAAACTGTTTTTT.

The V and J genes are TRBV7-9 and TRBJ1-1; possible D gene TRBD1, 5 bases. Germline loops: CDR1 SEHNR, CDR2 FQNEAQ (reference sequence). Trimming cost V 6 bases and J 1 base, with 9 bases left between them. The CDR3 has 13 residues. The CDR3 loop is CASSSGTNTEAFF. The CDR3 nucleotides are TGTGCCAGCAGTTCCGGGACGAACACTGAAGCTTTCTTT.

The rearrangement joins TRBV2 to TRBJ2-4; 8 bases agree with TRBD2. Per germline, CDR1 SNHLY and CDR2 FYNNEI. The CDR3 runs to 18 residues. Trimming took 6 bases from V and 0 from J; bases not matched to a gene: 13. The CDR3 is CASSRGVAGTIAKNIQYF. The CDR3 DNA follows: TGTGCCAGCAGCCGAGGAGTAGCGGGAACGATAGCCAAAAACATTCAGTACTTC.

This clone was seen a single time. The rearrangement uses TRBV30 and TRBJ1-1; D remains ambiguous. Deletions cut 0 bases from V and 5 bases from J, with 16 bases between. This CDR3 is 15 amino acids long. CDR1 is GTSNPN and CDR2 is SVGIG in the germline V gene (reference sequence). The CDR3 region has the DNA TGTGCCTGGAGTGTCTTCCGGGAGCTGGTTACTGAAGCTTTCTTT. Translated: CAWSVFRELVTEAFF.

The chain links TRBV6-1 to TRBJ1-5, with D maybe TRBD1 (6 bases). The ends were cut back, 2 bases at V and 2 bases at J, with 13 bases in the middle. Germline CDR1 and CDR2: MNHNS and SASEGT. The CDR3 is 16 amino acids. The CDR3 region has the DNA TGTGCCAGCAGTGAATGGGGGGCAGGGGGCAATCAGCCCCAGCATTTT. Translating it yields CASSEWGAGGNQPQHF.